Reported below is one TCR beta chain. Which antigen it targets is not known. Per-nucleotide qualities are absent, and no much larger clonotype sits a single base away. Explained via the paper, the time point label denotes: baseline before first vaccination. The vaccinee samples were drawn from two UK trials, COV001 and COV002, one of which was a single-blind randomized controlled phase 2/3 trial testing AZD1222 (ChAdOx1 nCoV-19) in healthy adults. For TCRbeta chain sequencing, PBMC samples from trial participants were taken at day 0 and at day 28 after the second dose. V was cut back by 5 bases and J by 3 bases, leaving a gap of 17 bases between them. Reading the germline V gene gives CDR1 SGHAT and CDR2 FQNNGV. From the cysteine through the phenylalanine, the CDR3 covers 16 amino acids. Just CDR3 DNA is preserved here, 48 bases in frame from base 1. The sample is drawn from a study of T cell responses to AZD1222 COVID-19 vaccine (dated by TCRdb to the early 2020s). Regarding the study in general: AZD1222 recipients with second doses at about 4 weeks or about 12 weeks were pooled, because spike-specific TCR depth and breadth did not differ between schedules. TCR sequencing was performed for 233 trial participants, of whom about 200 were given two doses of AZD1222 and approximately 25 were given two doses of MenACWY control vaccine. Trial participants were enrolled by age into subgroups of 18-55, 56-69 and 70-plus years, and around 150, 29 and 61 TCR-sequenced participants, respectively, were included in these subgroups. Results the study describes overall, beyond this receptor: Most participants were white British and females outnumbered males, and the authors suggested that clonal diversity may have been underestimated. After two AZD1222 doses, both the breadth and the depth of spike-specific TCRs were significantly higher than at day 0 and than in MenACWY recipients. In the small 56-69-year group, the increase in depth fell short of significance, most likely because of low power. Because no samples from the day 14 peak response were available, repertoires could be characterized only after the peak T cell response. CD4 TCRs associated with the vaccine covered the entire spike protein, and the dominant responses were in regions 160-218 and 743-854. Nearly half of unique spike-specific TCRs reportedly recognized epitopes outside regions mutated in the B.1.351 and B.1.1.7 variants. Conclusions about previously exposed vaccinees were limited because only six or seven AZD1222 recipients were SARS-CoV-2 seropositive at baseline.

The CDR3 regions of human TCRbeta chains were analyzed by immunosequencing. For the original study's pipeline: Repertoire TCRs were checked for matches against a reference library of SARS-CoV-2-specific TCRs that had been generated using the MIRA antigen-specificity platform. Breadth was defined as the fraction of unique TCRs that were SARS-CoV-2-associated, and depth was defined as the fraction of total T cells that were SARS-CoV-2-associated. Each spike-specific TCR was assigned to its reactive spike region and to a CD4 or CD8 class using the MIRA data. Log10-transformed breadth and depth values were compared by one-way ANOVA with Sidak's multiple comparisons tests. The source is immuneACCESS, and TCRdb retained only in-frame sequences with V and J called. Part of the clones is not carried over; for the studies checked, unresolved V genes explain less than half of this, and the remainder is unexplained. V and J calls and clone size are copied from that table; D and trimming were computed from the DNA. The table for this sample lists 110,000 to 150,000 clones; about nine tenths of them were counted only once. Of the sample, approximately 1.5% falls within the top ten clones.

The specimen was peripheral blood, collected on day 0 of AZD1222 vaccination. This chain joins TRBV11-2 to TRBJ1-3; there is no confident call for the D gene. The clonotype originates from an adult in good health. The CDR3 protein is CASSRGVRGFGNTIYF. The sequenced DNA: TGTGCCAGCAGCCGGGGTGTTCGGGGATTTGGAAACACCATATATTTT.